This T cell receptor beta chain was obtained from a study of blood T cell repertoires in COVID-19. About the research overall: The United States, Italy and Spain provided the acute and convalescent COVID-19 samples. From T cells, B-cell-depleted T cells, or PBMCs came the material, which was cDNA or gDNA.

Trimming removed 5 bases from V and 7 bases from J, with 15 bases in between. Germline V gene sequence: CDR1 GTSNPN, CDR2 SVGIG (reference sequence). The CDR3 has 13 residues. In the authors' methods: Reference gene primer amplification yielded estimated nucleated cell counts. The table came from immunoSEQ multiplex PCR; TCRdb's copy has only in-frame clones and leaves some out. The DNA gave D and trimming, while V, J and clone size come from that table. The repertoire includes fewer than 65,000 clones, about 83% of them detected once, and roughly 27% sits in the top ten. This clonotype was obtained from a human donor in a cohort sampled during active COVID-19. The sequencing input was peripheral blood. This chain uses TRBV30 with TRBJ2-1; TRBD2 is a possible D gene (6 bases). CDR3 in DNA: TGTGCCTGGGGGGGATCTAGCGCAAATGAGCAGTTCTTC. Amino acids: CAWGGSSANEQFF.